The 18 T cell receptor beta chains below were found in one sample sequenced in a study of regulatory T cells in long-lasting Graves disease (dated by TCRdb to the early 2020s). Reading the label with the study, this specimen's time point is: persistent/refractory GD, antithyroid drugs over 5 years with positive TRAb. RNA was extracted from PBMCs in TRIzol for both TCR sequencing and RNA sequencing. The protocol used for the library was multiplex PCR. The instrument was an Illumina HiSeq 4000. CDR3 regions were amplified by Arm-PCR with iRepertoire HTBI primers to construct TCR beta libraries. In-frame beta chains were kept once TCRdb had trimmed the public reads at Q25 with fastp and called clones with MiXCR. One record per CDR3 amino acid sequence lists the most common genes and DNA. The sample table lists about 660,000 distinct CDR3 sequences, approximately 29% of them with a count of one. The top ten clonotypes cover roughly 46% of the sample.

This material consisted of peripheral blood mononuclear cells (PBMCs), taken when the disease was refractory, from a patient treated with antithyroid drugs. The receptors shown here come from a female donor with Graves disease.

V is TRBV19 and J is TRBJ2-7; D may be TRBD1 (6 bases). The V gene lost 1 base and the J gene lost 4 bases, with 8 bases spanning the gap. The CDR3 is 13 amino acids. CDR1 LNHDA and CDR2 SQIVND come from the germline V gene (reference sequence). DNA for the CDR3: TGTGCCAGTAGTATAGTACAGGGATACGAGCAGTACTTC. It specifies CASSIVQGYEQYF.

This clonotype was counted a few times. This chain joins TRBV6-2 or TRBV6-3 and TRBJ1-2, with D possibly being TRBD1 (5 bases). V gave up 0 bases and J gave up 3 bases, with 5 bases separating them. CDR1 MNHEY and CDR2 SVGEGT come from the germline V gene. The CDR3 loop spans 13 amino acids. The CDR3 DNA follows: TGTGCCAGCAGTTACTCGGGGCACTATGGCTACACCTTC. This translates into CASSYSGHYGYTF.

This sequence joins TRBV2 and TRBJ1-5; the D gene is possibly TRBD1 (6 bases). V was trimmed by 7 bases and J by 0 bases, leaving 16 bases between them. The CDR3 consists of 16 residues. CDR1 and CDR2 (germline): SNHLY, FYNNEI. CDR3 sequence (DNA): TGTGCCAGCAAAAACCCTGGACAGTATAGCAATCAGCCCCAGCATTTT. Translated, it gives CASKNPGQYSNQPQHF.

This clonotype was observed a handful of times. This chain links TRBV5-1 with TRBJ1-1, with 9 bases lining up with TRBD1. CDR3 length equals 14 residues. The V gene end was trimmed by 3 bases and the J gene end by 5 bases; junction bases not matched to a gene: 5. The germline CDR1 and CDR2 sequences are SGHRS and YFSETQ. CDR3 in amino acids: CASSSQQGATEAFF. In DNA, the CDR3 is TGCGCCAGCAGCTCACAACAGGGGGCGACTGAAGCTTTCTTT.

In nucleotides, the CDR3 is TGCGCCAGCAGCGACCCGAGGGGTCATCGCTACACCTTC. Its translation is CASSDPRGHRYTF. The chain employs TRBV5-1 and TRBJ1-2, with D perhaps matching TRBD1 (5 bases). This CDR3 is built from 13 residues. Germline V CDR1 and CDR2: SGHRS, YFSETQ. V lost 4 bases to trimming and J lost 9 bases, with 16 bases between them. The complete variable domain, with remaining parts taken from reference TRBV5-1 and TRBJ1-2, reads KAGVTQTPRYLIKTRGQQVTLSCSPISGHRSVSWYQQTPGQGLQFLFEYFSETQRNKGNFPGRFSGRQFSNSRSEMNVSTLELGDSALYLCASSDPRGHRYTFGSGTRLTVV.

This clonotype was detected a few times. This chain uses TRBV29-1 with TRBJ1-1; D not resolved. This CDR3 region has 13 residues. CDR1 SQVTM and CDR2 ANQGSEA come from the germline V gene. The CDR3 here is CGLRRGKDTEAFF. CDR3 coding DNA: TGCGGCCTAAGGCGAGGGAAGGACACTGAAGCTTTCTTT. The variable domain in full, with the rest retrieved from reference TRBV29-1 and TRBJ1-1, is SAVISQKPSRDICQRGTSLTIQCQVDSQVTMMFWYRQQPGQSLTLIATANQGSEATYESGFVIDKFPISRPNLTFSTLTVSNMSPEDSSIYLCGLRRGKDTEAFFGQGTRLTVV.

This clonotype appeared a few times. The J gene is TRBJ1-3, the V gene TRBV12-3 or TRBV12-4; unclear D gene. V was cut by 5 bases and J by 9 bases, with 26 bases left in between. The CDR3 has 17 residues. This CDR3 reads CASSPQLDMDLVGTIYF. In nucleotides, the CDR3 is TGTGCCAGCAGTCCACAACTAGACATGGATTTGGTTGGCACCATATATTTT.

The chain links TRBV12-3 or TRBV12-4 to TRBJ1-3, with 9 bases that match TRBD1. V lost 6 bases, J lost 3 bases, and 6 bases stayed unmatched. This CDR3 is 15 amino acids long. CDR3 nucleotide sequence: TGTGCCAGCAGGCCGGGACAGGGTTTTGGAAACACCATATATTTT. It translates to CASRPGQGFGNTIYF.

With regard to this clonotype: This may come from a read error, since a much larger clone is one base off. The chain uses TRBV2 and TRBJ1-1; TRBD1 matches 8 bases. The ends lost 5 bases at V and 0 bases at J; junction bases unmatched: 14. CDR1 and CDR2 (germline): SNHLY, FYNNEI. The CDR3 is 18 amino acids. The CDR3 protein is CASSYTRDRSPMNTEAFF. The CDR3 region has the DNA TGTGCCAGCAGTTATACCCGGGACAGGAGTCCCATGAACACTGAAGCTTTCTTT.

This clonotype was seen just once. This sequence joins TRBV5-1 and TRBJ2-5, with 7 bases fitting TRBD1. The CDR3 runs to 17 residues. V lost 1 base, J lost 2 bases, and 11 bases stayed unmatched. Germline V gives CDR1 SGHRS, CDR2 YFSETQ. The DNA for the CDR3 is TGCGCCAGCAGCTTGAGGCCCACGACAGGGCGGCAAGAGACCCAGTACTTC. This sequence encodes CASSLRPTTGRQETQYF.

The genes are TRBV19 and TRBJ1-2; D may be TRBD1 (5 bases). Germline loops: CDR1 LNHDA, CDR2 SQIVND (reference sequence). V lost 7 bases and J 3 bases, leaving 21 bases between the germline ends. CDR3 length: 16 amino acids. CDR3 residues: CASTLGRTRPYYGYTF. In DNA, the CDR3 is TGTGCCAGTACCCTGGGACGGACGAGGCCCTACTATGGCTACACCTTC.

The table lists this clonotype with a count of one. This chain joins TRBV7-2 and TRBJ1-5; D remains unclear. The ends were cut back, 3 bases at V and 3 bases at J, with 12 bases in the middle. This CDR3 comprises 15 residues. Germline values: CDR1 SGHTA, CDR2 FQGNSA. CDR3 sequence reads: CASSFLTGSNQPQHF. The CDR3 DNA reads as TGTGCCAGCAGCTTCCTTACCGGGTCCAATCAGCCCCAGCATTTT.

Of note for this clonotype: Germline and junction disagree at one end, which may indicate a read error. The chain recombines TRBV6-1 with TRBJ2-4, with 8 bases that match TRBD1. Per germline, CDR1 MNHNS and CDR2 SASEGT. The CDR3 contains 16 residues. The CDR3 nucleotides read TGTGCCAGCAGGGGGACAGGCAGGGGGTGGAAAAACGTTCAGTACTTC. Translated: CASRGTGRGWKNVQYF.

The chain carries TRBV10-1 and TRBJ2-7; maybe TRBD1 (6 bases). Germline V CDR1 and CDR2: WNHNN, SYGVQD (reference sequence). V gave up 0 bases and J gave up 2 bases, with 11 bases separating them. CDR3 length: 15 residues. The CDR3 DNA reads TGCGCCAGCAGTGAGTCTGTTGGACAGACCTACGAGCAGTACTTC. As protein: CASSESVGQTYEQYF.

The chain is built from TRBV3-1 and TRBJ1-3; TRBD1 aligns across 7 bases. Germline trimming cut 4 bases from V and 0 bases from J; bases unmatched to any gene: 6. CDR1 and CDR2 (germline): LGHDT, YNNKEL (reference sequence). This CDR3 spans 16 amino acids. This chain's CDR3 is CASSLRTGPSGNTIYF. Written as DNA, the CDR3 is TGTGCCAGCAGCCTAAGGACAGGACCCTCTGGAAACACCATATATTTT.

V is TRBV25-1 and J is TRBJ2-3; D tentatively reads TRBD1 or TRBD2 (6 bases each). The CDR3 consists of 17 residues. V was clipped by 2 bases and J by 7 bases, with 22 bases between them. Per the germline V gene, CDR1 is MGHDK and CDR2 is SYGVNS. CDR3 DNA: TGTGCCAGCAGTGAAATTGGGGTATGGGGGGCGATGAATACGCAGTATTTT. Translation gives CASSEIGVWGAMNTQYF.

CDR3 coding DNA: TGTGCCATCACTCGGGAGGCAGGCATGAACACTGAAGCTTTCTTT. This encodes CAITREAGMNTEAFF. The J gene is TRBJ1-1, the V gene TRBV10-3, with D unclear. This CDR3 contains 15 residues. CDR1 and CDR2 from the germline V gene are ENHRY and SYGVKD. Trimming pared 7 bases from V and 0 bases from J, leaving 15 bases between.

The chain links TRBV2 to TRBJ1-1; the D gene is possibly TRBD1 (5 bases). This CDR3 region has 13 residues. V lost 8 bases to trimming and J lost 1 base, with 11 bases between them. Per the germline V gene, CDR1 is SNHLY and CDR2 is FYNNEI. In DNA, the CDR3 is TGTGCCAGCGGGCCGGGGGGGAACACTGAAGCTTTCTTT. Its protein product is CASGPGGNTEAFF.